This is a list of T cell receptor beta chains from one sample in a study of blood T cell repertoires in COVID-19. Produced via immunoSEQ multiplex PCR; TCRdb's table is partial and in-frame only. The sample gives 200,000 to 250,000 clones, around nine tenths of which show up once; about 0.8% is in the top ten. Source material: peripheral blood. The receptors were sampled from a man aged 55-75 years with COVID-19, enrolled during active disease. CDR3s include the opening cysteine and the closing phenylalanine or tryptophan. A D gene is named only where the DNA matches it firmly. Rows give clone size only sometimes, using once, few, many, or a class for an expanded clone.

TRBV14	NA	TRBJ1-6	NA	CASRADVRSPLHF	TGTGCCAGCAGAGCGGACGTGAGGTCACCCCTCCACTTT
TRBV10-1	NA	TRBJ1-6	TRBD1	CATESGTGVDGASPLHF	TGCGCCACCGAGTCCGGGACAGGGGTGGACGGTGCTTCACCCCTCCACTTT
TRBV19	NA	TRBJ2-7	NA	CASSHQGTSGAEQYF	TGTGCCAGTAGTCACCAAGGCACCTCCGGAGCCGAGCAGTACTTC
TRBV4-2	few	TRBJ2-3	TRBD2	CASSQRTRGVTDTQYF	TGTGCCAGCAGCCAACGGACTAGAGGGGTCACAGATACGCAGTATTTT
TRBV7-7	NA	TRBJ2-2	TRBD2	CASSTGGLNTGELFF	TGTGCTAGCAGCACGGGGGGACTGAACACCGGGGAGCTGTTTTTT
TRBV5-1	NA	TRBJ2-1	TRBD2	CASSLGLAGGGEQFF	TGCGCCAGCAGCTTGGGGCTAGCGGGAGGTGGCGAGCAGTTCTTC
TRBV7-9	NA	TRBJ1-4	TRBD1	CASSLGDRGNEKLFF	TGTGCCAGCAGCTTGGGGGACAGGGGTAATGAAAAACTGTTTTTT
TRBV9	NA	TRBJ1-6	NA	CASSASGAYNSPLHF	TGTGCCAGCAGCGCCTCGGGGGCCTATAATTCACCCCTCCACTTT
TRBV3-1/TRBV3-2	NA	TRBJ1-1	NA	CASSQAPAGQNTEAFF	TGTGCCAGCAGCCAAGCCCCGGCAGGGCAGAACACTGAAGCTTTCTTT
TRBV9	NA	TRBJ1-2	TRBD1	CASSADRGTPYGYTF	TGTGCCAGCAGCGCGGACAGGGGGACCCCTTATGGCTACACCTTC
TRBV5-5	NA	TRBJ1-4	NA	CASSSVNEKLFF	TGTGCCAGCAGCTCCGTTAATGAAAAACTGTTTTTT
TRBV4-1	NA	TRBJ2-3	TRBD2	CASSQDFGGVSTDTQYF	TGCGCCAGCAGCCAAGATTTCGGGGGGGTTAGCACAGATACGCAGTATTTT
TRBV10-3	NA	TRBJ1-2	NA	CATIDGEAPTSNNYGYTF	TGTGCCACCATCGACGGCGAGGCCCCAACCTCTAATAACTATGGCTACACCTTC
TRBV6-6	NA	TRBJ2-6	TRBD1	CASSPGQAISGANVLTF	TGTGCCAGCAGTCCCGGACAGGCAATCTCTGGGGCCAACGTCCTGACTTTC
TRBV11-3	NA	TRBJ2-1	NA	CASSHRYNEQFF	TGTGCCAGCAGCCACAGGTACAATGAGCAGTTCTTC
TRBV28	NA	TRBJ2-1	TRBD1	CGAWDREGGEQFF	TGTGGTGCCTGGGACAGGGAGGGAGGGGAGCAGTTCTTC
TRBV28	NA	TRBJ1-6	TRBD1	CASATGQGNFSPLHF	TGTGCCAGCGCGACGGGACAGGGGAATTTTTCACCCCTCCACTTT
TRBV28	once	TRBJ1-5	NA	CASSLSTTYFNQPQHF	TGTGCCAGCAGTTTATCTACTACCTACTTCAATCAGCCCCAGCATTTT
TRBV7-6	NA	TRBJ1-4	NA	CASSWGGGRTNEKLFF	TGTGCCAGCAGTTGGGGAGGGGGTCGAACTAATGAAAAACTGTTTTTT
TRBV28	NA	TRBJ1-4	TRBD1	CASSSAGGSEKLFF	TGTGCCAGCAGTTCGGCAGGGGGCTCCGAAAAACTGTTTTTT
TRBV3-1/TRBV3-2	once	TRBJ1-4	TRBD1	CASSPRPGTGGEGKLFF	TGTGCCAGCAGCCCTCGTCCCGGGACAGGGGGCGAGGGAAAACTGTTTTTT
TRBV10-3	NA	TRBJ1-1	NA	CAISESTGIRSTEAFF	TGTGCCATCAGTGAGTCCACGGGAATCCGAAGCACTGAAGCTTTCTTT
TRBV6-5	NA	TRBJ1-6	NA	CASSYSVVGDSPLHF	TGTGCCAGCAGTTACTCGGTAGTCGGAGATTCACCCCTCCACTTT
TRBV5-5	NA	TRBJ2-7	TRBD1	CASSLVGTGVHEQYF	TGTGCCAGCAGCTTGGTTGGGACAGGGGTTCACGAGCAGTACTTC
TRBV11-2	once	TRBJ2-2	NA	CASSVTGSVNTGELFF	TGTGCCAGCAGCGTCACGGGATCCGTCAACACCGGGGAGCTGTTTTTT
TRBV5-5	NA	TRBJ1-5	TRBD1	CASRLGDSGPPQHF	TGTGCCAGCAGACTCGGGGACAGTGGTCCGCCCCAGCATTTT
TRBV11-1	NA	TRBJ1-4	TRBD1	CASSAGTGGKLFF	TGTGCCAGCAGTGCCGGGACAGGGGGAAAACTGTTTTTT
TRBV28	NA	TRBJ1-1	TRBD1	CASRQPTGGVMNTEAFF	TGTGCCAGCAGGCAACCCACAGGGGGCGTTATGAACACTGAAGCTTTCTTT
TRBV27	NA	TRBJ1-2	TRBD1	CASSPRQGVYGYTF	TGTGCCAGCAGCCCGAGACAGGGGGTATATGGCTACACCTTC
TRBV29-1	few	TRBJ1-5	TRBD1	CSVGQNSNQPQHF	TGCAGCGTGGGACAGAATAGCAATCAGCCCCAGCATTTT
TRBV6-6	NA	TRBJ2-6	NA	CASSQTLYRARGSGANVLTF	TGTGCCAGCAGTCAAACCTTATACAGGGCACGAGGCTCTGGGGCCAACGTCCTGACTTTC
TRBV28	NA	TRBJ2-2	TRBD1	CASSLPGQGTGELFF	TGTGCCAGCAGTTTACCCGGACAGGGAACCGGGGAGCTGTTTTTT
TRBV3-1/TRBV3-2	NA	TRBJ2-1	NA	CASSLVEGEQFF	TGTGCCAGCAGCCTTGTGGAGGGTGAGCAGTTCTTC
TRBV18	NA	TRBJ2-1	NA	CASSQNRVDYNEQFF	TGTGCCAGCTCACAAAACAGGGTCGACTACAATGAGCAGTTCTTC
TRBV5-1	NA	TRBJ2-7	NA	CASTKGLEQYF	TGCGCCAGCACGAAGGGGTTGGAGCAGTACTTC
TRBV2	NA	TRBJ1-1	TRBD1	CASRAQGATEAFF	TGTGCCAGCAGAGCCCAGGGGGCTACTGAAGCTTTCTTT
TRBV29-1	NA	TRBJ2-7	NA	CSVRGGYEQYF	TGCAGCGTCCGAGGGGGCTACGAGCAGTACTTC
TRBV5-6	once	TRBJ1-4	TRBD1	CASSLGDRGRPNEKLFF	TGTGCCAGCAGCTTGGGGGACAGGGGACGACCTAATGAAAAACTGTTTTTT
TRBV29-1	once	TRBJ2-7	TRBD1	CSVVGQGRYEQYF	TGCAGCGTCGTGGGACAGGGGAGGTACGAGCAGTACTTC
TRBV30	NA	TRBJ2-1	TRBD1	CAWSVTGGPYNEQFF	TGTGCCTGGAGTGTCACAGGGGGCCCCTACAATGAGCAGTTCTTC
TRBV5-5	NA	TRBJ1-6	NA	CASSLGDSLPPLHF	TGTGCCAGCAGCTTAGGCGACAGCCTGCCACCCCTCCACTTT
TRBV5-1	once	TRBJ1-1	NA	CASSLAGAQTEAFF	TGCGCCAGCAGCTTGGCAGGGGCGCAAACTGAAGCTTTCTTT
TRBV7-3	few	TRBJ2-1	TRBD1	CASSPGTGSHEQFF	TGTGCCAGCAGCCCCGGGACAGGGTCCCATGAGCAGTTCTTC
TRBV5-1	NA	TRBJ2-1	NA	CASSLELNNEQFF	TGCGCCAGCAGCTTGGAACTCAACAATGAGCAGTTCTTC
TRBV5-8	NA	TRBJ2-7	NA	CASSLLKTGRYEQYF	TGTGCCAGCAGCTTGCTAAAGACAGGGAGGTACGAGCAGTACTTC